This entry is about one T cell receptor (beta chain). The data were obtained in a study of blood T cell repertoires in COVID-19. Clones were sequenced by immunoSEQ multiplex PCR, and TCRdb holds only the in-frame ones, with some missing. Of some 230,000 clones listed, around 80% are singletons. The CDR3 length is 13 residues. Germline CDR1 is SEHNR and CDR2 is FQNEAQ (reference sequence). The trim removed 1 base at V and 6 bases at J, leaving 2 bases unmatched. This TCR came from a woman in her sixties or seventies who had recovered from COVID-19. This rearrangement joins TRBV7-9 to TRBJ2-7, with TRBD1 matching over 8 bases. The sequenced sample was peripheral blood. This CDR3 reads CASSLDRGFEQYF. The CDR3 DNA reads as TGTGCCAGCAGCTTAGACAGGGGGTTCGAGCAGTACTTC.